The clone carrying this T cell receptor beta chain came up many times. What it binds is unknown. Per the germline V gene, CDR1 is KGHSH and CDR2 is LQKENI. This CDR3 comprises 15 residues. Trimming removed 3 bases at V and 9 bases at J, with 18 bases between. This record comes from a study of T cells in Graves' hyperthyroidism and ophthalmopathy. General study results and limits: Blood held most thyroid clonotypes expanded above 0.001 frequency.

Exclusion of a patient resulted from uncontrolled infection, other autoimmune disease, pregnancy or lactation. On the basis of clinical symptoms, serum thyroxine and TRAb, thyroid ultrasound and orbital computed tomography, diagnoses were made. Amplification of TCR beta CDR3 regions was performed using RNA transcripts as template. A set of HTBI primers served as the primers for a first-round RT-PCR of the TCR CDR3. Each CDR3 protein gets one entry after TCRdb re-called the multiplex PCR reads with MiXCR. The sample includes under 800,000 distinct CDR3 sequences, around 15% of them seen just once. This receptor was obtained from a woman aged 18-29 years with Graves' hyperthyroidism. The sequencing sample was made of blood. The V and J genes are TRBV18 and TRBJ2-1; D perhaps matches TRBD1 (6 bases). The CDR3 here is CASSPGLPHRVEQFF. DNA for the CDR3: TGTGCCAGCTCACCTGGACTGCCTCACAGGGTTGAGCAGTTCTTC.